The clone carrying this T cell receptor (beta chain) has only a few counts. The sample belongs to a study of blood T cell repertoires in COVID-19. Across the whole study: Acute and convalescent COVID-19 specimens originated in the United States, Italy and Spain. Sample material is recorded as cDNA or gDNA derived from T cells, B-cell-depleted T cells, or PBMCs.

CDR1 is MNHNY and CDR2 is SVGAGI in the germline V gene (reference sequence). The ends were cut back, 7 bases at V and 5 bases at J, with 12 bases in the middle. The CDR3 has 13 amino acids. Original processing methods: Estimation of nucleated cell counts relied on the amplification of reference gene primers. TCRdb's table, derived via immunoSEQ multiplex PCR, lists solely in-frame clones and lacks some. V, J and clone size are those of that table, while D and trimming were read from the DNA. Of 100,000 to 150,000 clones detected, 88% appear once; the ten largest clones hold around 2.1%. The receptor was derived from a man aged 70-80 years with active COVID-19. The J gene is TRBJ1-5, the V gene TRBV6-6; TRBD1 is a possible D gene (5 bases). Sequenced material: peripheral blood. For the CDR3, the DNA is TGTGCCAGCAATCAGGGTCGCCATCAGCCCCAGCATTTT. Translation: CASNQGRHQPQHF.